The 21 T cell receptor beta chains given below trace back to one sample, sequenced in a study of blood T cell repertoires in COVID-19. The data were produced by immunoSEQ multiplex PCR, yet TCRdb's version contains in-frame clones alone and is incomplete. The sample contains around 250,000 clones, around 90% of which appear only once. Material: PBMCs or T cells enriched from blood (not recorded which). These receptors all stem from a woman under 40 with acute COVID-19.

This chain joins TRBV6-5 and TRBJ1-3, with 7 positions matching TRBD1. The CDR3 is made up of 14 amino acids. With 4 bases clipped from V and 4 bases from J, the junction kept 4 bases outside the gene matches. Germline V gene data show CDR1 as MNHEY and CDR2 as SVGAGI. In DNA form, the CDR3 reads TGTGCCAGCAGTTTACAGGGGTCGGGAAACACCATATATTTT. Translating it yields CASSLQGSGNTIYF.

This chain links TRBV7-7 with TRBJ2-2, with 9 positions matching TRBD2. CDR1 and CDR2 (germline): SSHAT, FNYEAQ (reference sequence). V lost 4 bases to trimming and J lost 6 bases; unmatched junction nucleotides: 6. CDR3 length: 15 amino acids. The CDR3 sequence is CASSSEGTSPGELFF. CDR3 nucleotides: TGTGCCAGCAGCTCCGAAGGGACTAGCCCCGGGGAGCTGTTTTTT.

V gene TRBV7-6 combines with J gene TRBJ2-1; TRBD2 matches 7 bases. Germline lookup yields CDR1 SGHVS and CDR2 FNYEAQ. The CDR3 has 16 residues. V lost 2 bases to trimming and J lost 3 bases; unmatched junction nucleotides: 7. CDR3 protein: CASSLSNGGIYNEQFF. The CDR3 bases are TGTGCCAGCAGCTTAAGTAACGGGGGGATCTACAATGAGCAGTTCTTC.

Only one count was recorded for this clone. This chain connects TRBV2 to TRBJ1-1; 10 bases fit TRBD1. Germline CDR1 and CDR2: SNHLY and FYNNEI. The CDR3 is 16 amino acids. V dropped 3 bases and J dropped 0; count of bases not matched to a gene: 4. Here the CDR3 DNA reads TGTGCCAGCAGTGAGGGGACAGGGGCCATGAACACTGAAGCTTTCTTT. Protein: CASSEGTGAMNTEAFF.

The chain has TRBV19 and TRBJ2-7, with unresolved D. Per germline, CDR1 LNHDA and CDR2 SQIVND (reference sequence). The length of the CDR3 is 13 residues. V shed 0 bases and J shed 2 bases, with 5 bases lying between them. The CDR3 loop is CASSIEGAYEQYF. The CDR3 DNA reads TGTGCCAGTAGTATAGAGGGCGCCTACGAGCAGTACTTC.

This chain connects TRBV7-3 to TRBJ2-2; a weak D match, TRBD2 (6 bases). The CDR3 is 16 residues long. CDR1 is SGHTA, CDR2 FQGTGA, per germline. Trimming removed 5 bases at V and 0 bases at J, with 13 bases between. CDR3 coding DNA: TGTGCCAGCAGCCATAGGGAGGTTTCGAACACCGGGGAGCTGTTTTTT. As protein: CASSHREVSNTGELFF.

This clone appeared a single time. The genes are TRBV29-1 and TRBJ2-7; D perhaps matches TRBD1 (5 bases). Per germline, CDR1 SQVTM and CDR2 ANQGSEA. V was cut by 4 bases and J by 4 bases, with 17 bases left in between. The CDR3 is made up of 14 amino acids. CDR3 in amino acids: CSVAPARVNYEQYF. The CDR3 DNA follows: TGCAGCGTTGCCCCCGCCAGGGTAAATTACGAGCAGTACTTC.

The J gene is TRBJ1-2, the V gene TRBV27; D is possibly TRBD1 (5 bases). The germline V gene has CDR1 MNHEY and CDR2 SMNVEV (reference sequence). V was pared by 4 bases and J by 4 bases, with 13 bases between. This CDR3 has 14 residues. The CDR3 here is CASSYSRDGYGYTF. DNA of the CDR3: TGTGCCAGCAGTTATTCCAGGGATGGCTATGGCTACACCTTC.

The CDR3 region has the DNA TGTGCCAGTAGTCCCCACGGGGATACGCAGTATTTT. This encodes CASSPHGDTQYF. V is TRBV19 and J is TRBJ2-3, with D hard to call. This CDR3 spans 12 amino acids. Germline V gene sequence: CDR1 LNHDA, CDR2 SQIVND (reference sequence). V shed 5 bases and J shed 6 bases, with 9 bases lying between them.

The rearrangement uses TRBV9 and TRBJ1-4, with D possibly being TRBD1 (5 bases). The CDR3 consists of 16 residues. V lost 0 bases to trimming and J lost 0 bases, with 9 bases between them. Germline V CDR1 and CDR2: SGDLS, YYNGEE. CDR3 in amino acids: CASSVGRASTNEKLFF. CDR3 bases: TGTGCCAGCAGCGTAGGCAGGGCGTCAACTAATGAAAAACTGTTTTTT.

V gene TRBV9 combines with J gene TRBJ2-1; 9 bases map to TRBD1. The CDR3 totals 17 residues. The germline V gene encodes CDR1 SGDLS and CDR2 YYNGEE. V gave up 3 bases and J gave up 0 bases; unmatched junction bases: 7. The CDR3 coding sequence is TGTGCCAGCAGCGCCTCTACGGGACAGGGCTCCTACAATGAGCAGTTCTTC. Protein product: CASSASTGQGSYNEQFF.

The chain joins TRBV6-1 to TRBJ2-4; TRBD2 agrees at 8 bases. This CDR3 is built from 14 residues. Germline values: CDR1 MNHNS, CDR2 SASEGT. V lost 3 bases to trimming and J lost 8 bases; unmatched junction nucleotides: 6. The CDR3 protein is CASSELGLVDIQYF. The CDR3 DNA follows: TGTGCCAGCAGTGAGCTGGGACTAGTGGACATTCAGTACTTC.

This clone was observed once. The gene calls are TRBV13 and TRBJ2-2; D is unclear. Trimming pared 3 bases from V and 0 bases from J, leaving 17 bases between. Germline V gene lookup returns CDR1 PRHDT and CDR2 FYEKMQ (reference sequence). The CDR3 has 18 residues. The CDR3 coding sequence is TGTGCCAGCAGCTTGAGCCGTATCGCGGATACGAACACCGGGGAGCTGTTTTTT. Its protein product is CASSLSRIADTNTGELFF.

This chain connects TRBV5-1 to TRBJ2-7; TRBD1 is a possible D gene (6 bases). V was clipped by 0 bases and J by 3 bases, with 16 bases between them. CDR3 size: 16 residues. The germline gives CDR1 SGHRS, CDR2 YFSETQ. CDR3 residues: CASSLAIQKGGYEQYF. In DNA form, the CDR3 reads TGCGCCAGCAGCTTGGCCATACAGAAAGGGGGCTACGAGCAGTACTTC.

The chain employs TRBV7-6 and TRBJ2-7, with D possibly matching TRBD2 (6 bases). The CDR3 spans 16 residues. Trimming removed 5 bases from V and 0 bases from J, with 17 bases in between. Per germline, CDR1 SGHVS and CDR2 FNYEAQ. CDR3 in amino acids: CASSPAGTPSSYEQYF. The CDR3 DNA is TGTGCCAGCAGCCCCGCCGGGACTCCGAGCTCCTACGAGCAGTACTTC.

CDR3: CASTHGRGYEQYF. The CDR3 coding sequence is TGTGCCAGCACCCATGGGCGGGGATACGAGCAGTACTTC. The gene calls are TRBV7-6 and TRBJ2-7; tentatively, D is TRBD2 (6 bases). The CDR3 length is 13 residues. Looked up from germline, CDR1 is SGHVS and CDR2 is FNYEAQ. V lost 7 bases and J 4 bases, leaving 14 bases between the germline ends.

The chain employs TRBV9 and TRBJ2-2; D is unclear. The CDR3 runs to 13 residues. V lost 4 bases, J lost 6 bases, and 10 bases lay in between. Germline lookup yields CDR1 SGDLS and CDR2 YYNGEE. Written as DNA, the CDR3 is TGTGCCAGCAGCCCTAGACCCTCCGGGGAGCTGTTTTTT. Translated, it gives CASSPRPSGELFF.

The chain joins TRBV19 to TRBJ1-5, with 12 bases that match TRBD1. Germline CDR1 LNHDA, CDR2 SQIVND (reference sequence). The CDR3 sequence is 16 residues long. The V gene end was trimmed by 5 bases and the J gene end by 3 bases; junction bases not matched to a gene: 5. CDR3 residues: CASSPRDRGLNQPQHF. The CDR3 nucleotides read TGTGCCAGTAGTCCTAGGGACAGGGGGCTCAATCAGCCCCAGCATTTT.

The chain employs TRBV6-5 and TRBJ1-2, with 7 bases lining up with TRBD1. The germline V gene has CDR1 MNHEY and CDR2 SVGAGI. The CDR3 is made up of 15 amino acids. Trimming removed 6 bases from V and 2 bases from J; junction bases left unmatched: 9. In nucleotides, the CDR3 is TGTGCCAGCAGCCCGACGGGACAGACGAACTATGGCTACACCTTC. The encoded protein is CASSPTGQTNYGYTF.

The chain couples TRBV10-3 to TRBJ1-2; 8 nucleotides align to TRBD1. The CDR3 consists of 14 residues. J was trimmed by 6 bases and V by 7 bases; bases with no gene match: 10. Germline V gives CDR1 ENHRY, CDR2 SYGVKD. Here the CDR3 DNA reads TGTGCCATCAAAGTTAAGGGACAGGATCATGGCTACACCTTC. Translated: CAIKVKGQDHGYTF.

The CDR3 nucleotides read TGTGCCAGCAGCTTAGGAGGCCTAGGCAGGGGCGAGCAGTACTTC. Amino acid sequence: CASSLGGLGRGEQYF. This sequence joins TRBV13 and TRBJ2-7, with D maybe TRBD1 (6 bases). The CDR3 loop spans 15 amino acids. In germline, CDR1 is PRHDT, CDR2 FYEKMQ (reference sequence). V was trimmed by 0 bases and J by 6 bases, leaving 15 bases between them.